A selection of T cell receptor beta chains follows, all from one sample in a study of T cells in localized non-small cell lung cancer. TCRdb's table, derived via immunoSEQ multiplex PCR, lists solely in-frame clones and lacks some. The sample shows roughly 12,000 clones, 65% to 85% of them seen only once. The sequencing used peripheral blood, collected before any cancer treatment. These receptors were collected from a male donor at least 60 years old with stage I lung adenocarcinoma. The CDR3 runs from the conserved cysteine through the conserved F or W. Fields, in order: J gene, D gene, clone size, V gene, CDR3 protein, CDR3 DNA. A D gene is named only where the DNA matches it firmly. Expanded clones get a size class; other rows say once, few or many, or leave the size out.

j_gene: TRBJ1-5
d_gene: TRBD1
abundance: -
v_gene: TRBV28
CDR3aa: CASSQGGASNQPQHF
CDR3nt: TGTGCCAGCAGCCAGGGGGGGGCCAGCAATCAGCCCCAGCATTTT

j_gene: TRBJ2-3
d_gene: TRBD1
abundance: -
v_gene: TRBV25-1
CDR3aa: CASSWTGSTDTQYF
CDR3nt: TGTGCCAGCAGTTGGACAGGTAGCACAGATACGCAGTATTTT

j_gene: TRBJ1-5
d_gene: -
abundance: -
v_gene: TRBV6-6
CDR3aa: CASRKAAESVPQHF
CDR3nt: TGTGCCAGCAGGAAGGCAGCCGAATCAGTGCCCCAGCATTTT

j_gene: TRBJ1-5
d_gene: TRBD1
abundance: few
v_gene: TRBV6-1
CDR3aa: CASGTGDYDQPQHF
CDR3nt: TGTGCCAGCGGTACAGGGGATTACGATCAGCCCCAGCATTTT

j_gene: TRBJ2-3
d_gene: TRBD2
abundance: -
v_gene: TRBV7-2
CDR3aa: CASSIKTSGGTQYF
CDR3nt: TGTGCCAGCAGTATCAAGACCTCGGGGGGGACGCAGTATTTT

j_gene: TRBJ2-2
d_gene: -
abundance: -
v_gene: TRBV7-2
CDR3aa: CASSSRHTGELFF
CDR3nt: TGTGCCAGCAGCTCCCGGCACACCGGGGAGCTGTTTTTT

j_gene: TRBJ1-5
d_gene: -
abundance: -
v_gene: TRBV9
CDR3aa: CASSEGHSSNQPQHF
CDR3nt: TGTGCCAGCAGCGAAGGACATAGCAGCAATCAGCCCCAGCATTTT

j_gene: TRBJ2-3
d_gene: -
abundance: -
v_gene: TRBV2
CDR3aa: CASKFTSSGTDTQYF
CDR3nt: TGTGCCAGCAAATTCACTAGTTCAGGCACAGATACGCAGTATTTT

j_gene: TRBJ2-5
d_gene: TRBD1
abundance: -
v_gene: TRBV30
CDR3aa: CAWSAGTGSSQETQYF
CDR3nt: TGTGCCTGGAGCGCCGGGACAGGGTCTTCCCAAGAGACCCAGTACTTC

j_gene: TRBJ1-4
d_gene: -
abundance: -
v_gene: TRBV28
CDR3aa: CASSLSREKLFF
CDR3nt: TGTGCCAGCAGTTTAAGTAGAGAAAAACTGTTTTTT

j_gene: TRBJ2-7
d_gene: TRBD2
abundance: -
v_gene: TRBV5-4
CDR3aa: CASSLGTSGGSYEQYF
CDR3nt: TGTGCCAGCAGCTTGGGGACTAGCGGGGGGTCCTACGAGCAGTACTTC

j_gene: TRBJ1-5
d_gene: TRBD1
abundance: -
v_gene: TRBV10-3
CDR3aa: CAVGTDSNQPQHF
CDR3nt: TGTGCCGTTGGGACAGATAGCAATCAGCCCCAGCATTTT

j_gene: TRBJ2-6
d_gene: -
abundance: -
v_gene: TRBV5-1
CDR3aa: CASSVRLSGANVLTF
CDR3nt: TGCGCCAGCAGCGTTCGCCTATCTGGGGCCAACGTCCTGACTTTC

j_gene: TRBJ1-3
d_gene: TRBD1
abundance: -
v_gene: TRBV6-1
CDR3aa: CASSLDRGQGNTIYF
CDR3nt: TGTGCCAGCAGCCTCGACAGGGGGCAAGGAAACACCATATATTTT

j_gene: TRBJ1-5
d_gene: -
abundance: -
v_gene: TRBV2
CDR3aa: CASSEKLRSNQPQHF
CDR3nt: TGTGCCAGCAGTGAAAAATTGAGGAGCAATCAGCCCCAGCATTTT

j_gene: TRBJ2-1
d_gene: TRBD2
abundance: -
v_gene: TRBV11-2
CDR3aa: CASSLGRGSRLSYNEQFF
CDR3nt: TGTGCCAGCAGCTTAGGGCGCGGGAGCCGGTTATCCTACAATGAGCAGTTCTTC

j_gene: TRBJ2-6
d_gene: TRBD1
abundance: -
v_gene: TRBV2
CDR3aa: CASSEAGTGGVNSGANVLTF
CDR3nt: TGTGCCAGCAGTGAAGCCGGGACAGGGGGCGTTAACTCTGGGGCCAACGTCCTGACTTTC

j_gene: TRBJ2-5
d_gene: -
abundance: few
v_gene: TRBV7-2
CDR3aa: CASSFRSGGGETQYF
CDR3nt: TGTGCCAGCAGCTTTAGGAGCGGTGGGGGAGAGACCCAGTACTTC

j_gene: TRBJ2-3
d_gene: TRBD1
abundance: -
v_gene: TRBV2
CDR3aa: CASRGTGVTDTQYF
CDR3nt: TGTGCCAGCAGAGGGACAGGGGTCACAGATACGCAGTATTTT

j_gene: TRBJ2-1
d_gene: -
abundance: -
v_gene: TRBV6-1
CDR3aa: CASRNLYNEQFF
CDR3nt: TGTGCCAGCAGGAACCTCTACAATGAGCAGTTCTTC

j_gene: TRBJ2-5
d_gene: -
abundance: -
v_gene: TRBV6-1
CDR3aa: CASNVFLETQYF
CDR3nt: TGTGCCAGCAACGTATTTTTGGAGACCCAGTACTTC

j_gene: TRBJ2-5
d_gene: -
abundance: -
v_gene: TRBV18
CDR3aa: CASSPLVPGFLALETQYF
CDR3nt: TGTGCCAGCTCACCACTCGTTCCGGGATTTCTAGCGTTGGAGACCCAGTACTTC

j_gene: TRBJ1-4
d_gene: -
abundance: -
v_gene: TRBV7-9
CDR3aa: CASSRGNEKLFF
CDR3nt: TGTGCCAGCAGCAGGGGGAATGAAAAACTGTTTTTT

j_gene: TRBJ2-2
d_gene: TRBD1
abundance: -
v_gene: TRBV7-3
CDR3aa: CASSSQGGSNTGELFF
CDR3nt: TGTGCCAGCAGCTCACAGGGGGGATCGAACACCGGGGAGCTGTTTTTT

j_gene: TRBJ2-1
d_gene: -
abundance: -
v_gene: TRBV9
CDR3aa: CASSGYVYKGDEQFF
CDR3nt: TGTGCCAGCAGCGGATACGTTTACAAGGGCGATGAGCAGTTCTTC

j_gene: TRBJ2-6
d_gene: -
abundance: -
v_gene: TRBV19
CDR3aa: CATSSAQSSGANVLTF
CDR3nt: TGTGCCACCAGCTCGGCCCAATCCTCTGGGGCCAACGTCCTGACTTTC

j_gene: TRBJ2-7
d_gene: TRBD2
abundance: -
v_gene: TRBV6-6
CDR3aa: CASSSPWSGNSYEQYF
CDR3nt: TGTGCCAGCAGTTCCCCATGGAGCGGGAATTCCTACGAGCAGTACTTC

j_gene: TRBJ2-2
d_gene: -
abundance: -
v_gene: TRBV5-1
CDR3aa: CASTRGGAYGELFF
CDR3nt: TGCGCCAGCACCCGAGGGGGAGCCTACGGGGAGCTGTTTTTT

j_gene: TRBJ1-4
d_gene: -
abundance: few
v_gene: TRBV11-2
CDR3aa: CASSFRPATNEKLFF
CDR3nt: TGTGCCAGCAGCTTCAGGCCCGCAACTAATGAAAAACTGTTTTTT

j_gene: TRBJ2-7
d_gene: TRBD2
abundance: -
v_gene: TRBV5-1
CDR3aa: CASSSGRAVYEQYF
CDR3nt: TGCGCCAGCAGTAGCGGGAGGGCCGTCTACGAGCAGTACTTC

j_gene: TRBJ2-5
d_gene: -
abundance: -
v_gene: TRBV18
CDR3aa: CASSPSGETQETQYF
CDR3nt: TGTGCCAGCTCACCATCCGGGGAAACGCAAGAGACCCAGTACTTC